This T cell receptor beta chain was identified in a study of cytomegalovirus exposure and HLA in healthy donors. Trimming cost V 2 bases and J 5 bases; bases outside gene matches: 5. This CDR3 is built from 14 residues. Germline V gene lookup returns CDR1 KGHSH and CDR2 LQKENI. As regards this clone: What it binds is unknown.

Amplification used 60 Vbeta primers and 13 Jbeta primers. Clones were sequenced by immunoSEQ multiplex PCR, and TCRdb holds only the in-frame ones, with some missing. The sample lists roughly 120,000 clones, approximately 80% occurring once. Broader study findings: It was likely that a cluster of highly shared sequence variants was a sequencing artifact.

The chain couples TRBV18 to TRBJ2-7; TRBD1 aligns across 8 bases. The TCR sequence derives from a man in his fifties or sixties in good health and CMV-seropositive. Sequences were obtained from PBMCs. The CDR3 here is CASSPSQGAHEQYF. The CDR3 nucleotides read TGTGCCAGCTCACCAAGCCAGGGGGCCCACGAGCAGTACTTC. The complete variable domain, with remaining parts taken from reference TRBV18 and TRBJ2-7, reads NAGVMQNPRHLVRRRGQEARLRCSPMKGHSHVYWYRQLPEEGLKFMVYLQKENIIDESGMPKERFSAEFPKEGPSILRIQQVVRGDSAAYFCASSPSQGAHEQYFGPGTRLTVT.